This T cell receptor beta chain was captured in a study of breast tumors, draining lymph nodes, adjacent tissues. General observations from the study: Findings are consistent with lymph node origin and intratumoral expansion of most tumor T cells. Luminal-like breast cancer showed significantly greater tumor-nontumor repertoire similarity than basal-like breast cancer did. Tumor TCR diversity was below lymph nodes but above nontumor tissue.

Germline values: CDR1 SSHAT, CDR2 FNYEAQ (reference sequence). The CDR3 has 15 amino acids. Each CDR3 protein is one row after TCRdb ran MiXCR on the multiplex PCR reads. Of approximately 13,000 distinct CDR3 sequences in the sample, around 57% were seen once. Comments on this clonotype: As yet, its antigen is unknown.

The rearrangement joins TRBV7-7 to TRBJ2-5; 13 positions match TRBD2. This clonotype was obtained from a female donor with breast cancer. Some clones in this sample may be carry-over from other donors' samples. The material sequenced was tumor-adjacent breast tissue. Here the CDR3 DNA reads TGTGCTGGCAGTCCGGGACTAGCGGGACAAGAGACCCAGTACTTC. Amino acids: CAGSPGLAGQETQYF.